This T cell receptor (beta chain) was captured in a study of shared clonotypes between healthy human individuals. The repertoire was sequenced with immunoSEQ multiplex PCR; TCRdb's copy has only in-frame clones and lacks some. The sample has some 690,000 clones; about 92% are singletons. Germline V gives CDR1 SEHNR, CDR2 FQNEAQ (reference sequence). This CDR3 contains 13 residues. V was trimmed by 4 bases and J by 2 bases, leaving 9 bases between them. This chain connects TRBV7-9 to TRBJ2-7, with unresolved D. This sequence was found in a man between 18 and 35 years old in good health. Some clones in this sample may be carry-over from other donors' samples. Sequencing used memory CD8+ T cells from PBMCs. Subset: CD45RO+ cells pooled with CCR7-negative TemRA cells. The CDR3: CASSSRGTYEQYF. DNA for the CDR3: TGTGCCAGCAGCTCCCGTGGGACCTACGAGCAGTACTTC.